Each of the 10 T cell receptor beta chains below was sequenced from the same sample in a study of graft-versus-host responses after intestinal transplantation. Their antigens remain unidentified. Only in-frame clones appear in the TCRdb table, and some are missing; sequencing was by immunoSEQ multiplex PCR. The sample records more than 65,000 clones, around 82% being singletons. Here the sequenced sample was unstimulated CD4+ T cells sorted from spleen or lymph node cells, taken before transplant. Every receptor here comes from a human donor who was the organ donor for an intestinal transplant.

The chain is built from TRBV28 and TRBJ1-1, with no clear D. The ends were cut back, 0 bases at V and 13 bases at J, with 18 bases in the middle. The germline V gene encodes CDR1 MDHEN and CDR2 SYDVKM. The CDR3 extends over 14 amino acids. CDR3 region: CASSLWGSPVEGFF. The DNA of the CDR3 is TGTGCCAGCAGTTTATGGGGTAGTCCCGTCGAGGGTTTCTTT.

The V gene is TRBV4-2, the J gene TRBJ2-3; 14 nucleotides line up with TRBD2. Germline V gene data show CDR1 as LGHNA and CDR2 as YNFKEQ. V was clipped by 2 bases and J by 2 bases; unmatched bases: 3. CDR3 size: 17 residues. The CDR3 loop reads CASSQRTSGGTTDTQYF. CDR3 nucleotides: TGTGCCAGCAGCCAAAGGACTAGCGGGGGGACCACAGATACGCAGTATTTT.

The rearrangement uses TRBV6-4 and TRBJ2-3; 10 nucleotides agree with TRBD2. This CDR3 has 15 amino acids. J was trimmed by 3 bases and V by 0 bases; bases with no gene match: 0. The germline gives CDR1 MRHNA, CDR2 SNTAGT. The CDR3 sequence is CASSDSSGGTDTQYF. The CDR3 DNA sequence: TGTGCCAGCAGTGACTCTAGCGGGGGGACAGATACGCAGTATTTT.

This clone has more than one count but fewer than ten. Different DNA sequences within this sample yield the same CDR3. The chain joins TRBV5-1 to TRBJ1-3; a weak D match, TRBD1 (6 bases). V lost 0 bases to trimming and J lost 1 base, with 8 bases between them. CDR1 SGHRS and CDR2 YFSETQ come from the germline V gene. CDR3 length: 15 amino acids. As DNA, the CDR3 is TGCGCCAGCAGCTTGGGAACAGGGTCTGGAAACACCATATATTTT. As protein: CASSLGTGSGNTIYF.

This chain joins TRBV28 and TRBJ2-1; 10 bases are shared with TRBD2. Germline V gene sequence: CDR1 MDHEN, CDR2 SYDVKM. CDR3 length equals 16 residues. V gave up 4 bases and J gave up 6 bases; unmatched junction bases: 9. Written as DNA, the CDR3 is TGTGCCAGCAGTTCCCACAGCGGGGGGGCGCTCAATGAGCAGTTCTTC. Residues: CASSSHSGGALNEQFF.

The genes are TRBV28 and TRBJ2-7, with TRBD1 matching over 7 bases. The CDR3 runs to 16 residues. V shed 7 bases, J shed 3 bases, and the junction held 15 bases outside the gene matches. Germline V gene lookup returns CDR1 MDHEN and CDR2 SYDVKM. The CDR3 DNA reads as TGTGCCAGCAAACCTCCGGGACAGCCTAACTTCTACGAGCAGTACGTC. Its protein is CASKPPGQPNFYEQYV.

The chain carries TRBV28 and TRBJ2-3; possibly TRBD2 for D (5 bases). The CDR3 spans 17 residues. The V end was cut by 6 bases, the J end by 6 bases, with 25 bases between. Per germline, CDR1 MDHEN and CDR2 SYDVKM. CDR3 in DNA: TGTGCCAGCAGCCCATCGGGAATCGAGGGTGCAGCGGATACGCAGTATTTT. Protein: CASSPSGIEGAADTQYF.

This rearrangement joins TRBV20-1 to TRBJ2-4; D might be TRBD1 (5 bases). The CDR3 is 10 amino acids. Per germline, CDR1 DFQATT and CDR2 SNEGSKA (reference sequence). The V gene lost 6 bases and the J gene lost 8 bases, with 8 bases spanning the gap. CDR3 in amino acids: CSAVRDIQYF. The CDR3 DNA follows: TGCAGTGCGGTCAGGGACATTCAGTACTTC.

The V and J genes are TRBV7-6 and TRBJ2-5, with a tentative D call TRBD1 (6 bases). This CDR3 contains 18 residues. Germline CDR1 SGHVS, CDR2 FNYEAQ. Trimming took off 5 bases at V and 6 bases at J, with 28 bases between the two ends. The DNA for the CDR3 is TGTGCCAGCAGCCCTGCCCCCCTGTCCAGGGGCGCAGGAAAGACCCAGTACTTC. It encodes CASSPAPLSRGAGKTQYF.

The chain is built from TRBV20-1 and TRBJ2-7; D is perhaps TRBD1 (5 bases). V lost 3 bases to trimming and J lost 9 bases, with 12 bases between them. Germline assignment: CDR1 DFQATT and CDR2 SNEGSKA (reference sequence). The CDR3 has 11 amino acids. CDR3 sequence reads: CSASKQGMQYV. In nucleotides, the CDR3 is TGCAGTGCTAGTAAGCAGGGTATGCAGTACGTC.